This T cell receptor (beta chain) was retrieved from a study of T cell changes during pregnancy in multiple sclerosis (dated by TCRdb to the late 2010s). About the investigation overall: In women with multiple sclerosis, the researchers looked at how the T cell repertoire shifted as pregnancy progressed.

Libraries came from the immunoSEQ multiplex PCR assay. In TCRdb, the immuneACCESS table is reduced to in-frame sequences with V and J assigned. These tables do not hold every clone; where another copy was compared, an unresolved V gene accounts for under half, and the others remain unexplained. Here the sample has around 130,000 clones; around 97% occur a single time. The ten largest clones represent about 0.42% of the sample. Worth noting for this clone: What antigen it recognizes has not been identified. Per-base quality was not reported, and no clone a single base away is much larger than it.

Counted from cysteine to phenylalanine, this CDR3 has 20 amino acids. CDR3 DNA only is kept here, 60 bases in frame from base 1. V is cut back by 3 bases and J by 4 bases, with 21 bases in the junction unmatched. The germline V gene specifies SGDLS as CDR1 and YYNGEE as CDR2. The specimen comprised peripheral blood, sampled after pregnancy. This TCR derives from a female donor with multiple sclerosis, enrolled in a pregnancy study. The chain couples TRBV9 to TRBJ1-3; 8 junctional bases match TRBD1. The CDR3 region: CASSADSGTGVRAGGNTIYF. The nucleotide sequence reads as follows: TGTGCCAGCAGCGCCGACTCCGGGACAGGTGTTAGAGCGGGGGGAAACACCATATATTTT.